The next 16 T cell receptor beta chains were all read from a single sample in a study of blood T cell repertoires in COVID-19. Sequencing was performed with immunoSEQ multiplex PCR; in TCRdb, only in-frame clones are kept and a portion is missing. Among more than 250,000 clones listed, 70% to 90% were seen once. The material sequenced was PBMCs or T cells enriched from blood (not recorded which). The receptors derive from a man aged 25 to 45 who had recovered from COVID-19.

V usage is TRBV15 and J usage is TRBJ2-7; 9 bases line up with TRBD1. This CDR3 region has 16 residues. Germline V gene data show CDR1 as LNHNV and CDR2 as YYDKDF (reference sequence). V shed 5 bases, J shed 6 bases, and the junction held 14 bases outside the gene matches. Here the CDR3 DNA reads TGTGCCACCAGCGCACGCCTTGGGACAGGGCCCCGCGAGCAGTACTTC. This codes for CATSARLGTGPREQYF.

The chain combines TRBV3-1 (or the pseudogene TRBV3-2) with TRBJ1-2, with D maybe TRBD1 (6 bases). The V end was cut by 4 bases, the J end by 5 bases, with 14 bases between. The CDR3 extends over 14 amino acids. Germline lookup yields CDR1 LGHDT and CDR2 YNNKEL (reference sequence). The CDR3 sequence is CASSRTEGSYGYTF. In DNA, the CDR3 is TGTGCCAGCAGCCGGACAGAAGGGAGTTATGGCTACACCTTC.

This sequence joins TRBV3-1 (or the pseudogene TRBV3-2) and TRBJ1-1; the D is unclear. Trimming stripped 2 bases from V and 6 bases from J, with 16 bases between. CDR3 length: 15 amino acids. From germline, CDR1 is LGHDT and CDR2 YNNKEL (reference sequence). The CDR3 region is CASSQTAAPKAEAFF. In nucleotides, the CDR3 is TGTGCCAGCAGCCAAACGGCGGCCCCTAAGGCTGAAGCTTTCTTT.

The chain joins TRBV7-2 to TRBJ2-3, with D perhaps TRBD2 (6 bases). Germline V gives CDR1 SGHTA, CDR2 FQGNSA. V was pared by 3 bases and J by 3 bases, with 10 bases between. CDR3 length: 14 amino acids. CDR3 in amino acids: CASSFIAGTDTQYF. CDR3 bases: TGTGCCAGCAGCTTTATTGCGGGGACAGATACGCAGTATTTT.

The V and J genes are TRBV7-8 and TRBJ2-3; D remains ambiguous. Looked up from germline, CDR1 is SGHVS and CDR2 is FQNEAQ. The CDR3 consists of 14 residues. V lost 2 bases to trimming and J lost 0 bases, with 6 bases between them. Here the CDR3 reads CASSLSFSTDTQYF. The CDR3 DNA sequence: TGTGCCAGCAGCTTATCCTTCAGCACAGATACGCAGTATTTT.

The chain joins TRBV19 to TRBJ1-6; D is ambiguous. With 6 bases removed from V and 7 bases from J, the gap between germline ends came to 10 bases. The germline CDR1 and CDR2 sequences are LNHDA and SQIVND (reference sequence). CDR3 length equals 13 residues. In DNA, the CDR3 is TGTGCCAGTAGGGGGAGGGAGAATTCACCCCTCCACTTT. Translating it yields CASRGRENSPLHF.

The chain uses TRBV6-1 and TRBJ1-6; 7 bases fit TRBD1. V lost 1 base, J lost 8 bases, and 14 bases stayed unmatched. CDR3 length: 18 residues. Germline V gene lookup returns CDR1 MNHNS and CDR2 SASEGT. The CDR3 spells CASSEGWGKGAGYSPLHF. The CDR3 coding sequence is TGTGCCAGCAGTGAAGGGTGGGGGAAGGGGGCAGGGTATTCACCCCTCCACTTT.

This chain joins TRBV7-8 and TRBJ2-7; 10 nucleotides agree with TRBD2. Germline assignment: CDR1 SGHVS and CDR2 FQNEAQ. V dropped 4 bases and J dropped 5; count of bases not matched to a gene: 20. The CDR3 runs 19 residues. The CDR3 reads CASSSPFPAGGPRRHEQYF. In nucleotides, the CDR3 is TGTGCCAGCAGCTCCCCGTTCCCAGCGGGGGGGCCACGCCGGCACGAGCAGTACTTC.

The CDR3 sequence is CASIADRVNTEAFF. For the CDR3, the DNA is TGTGCCAGCATAGCTGACAGAGTCAACACTGAAGCTTTCTTT. The V and J genes are TRBV21-1 and TRBJ1-1; TRBD1 reflects the table's D call only, with no check against the DNA. TRBV21-1 is tagged as a pseudogene. This CDR3 comprises 14 residues.

The chain recombines TRBV11-2 with TRBJ1-6, with a weak D call TRBD1 (6 bases). The CDR3 contains 15 residues. In germline, CDR1 is SGHAT, CDR2 FQNNGV. V gave up 1 base and J gave up 8 bases, with 12 bases separating them. CDR3 protein: CASSLGTGGDSPLHF. CDR3 DNA sequence: TGTGCCAGCAGCTTAGGGACGGGGGGCGATTCACCCCTCCACTTT. Variable domain in full (rest from reference TRBV11-2 and TRBJ1-6): EAGVAQSPRYKIIEKRQSVAFWCNPISGHATLYWYQQILGQGPKLLIQFQNNGVVDDSQLPKDRFSAERLKGVDSTLKIQPAKLEDSAVYLCASSLGTGGDSPLHFGNGTRLTVT.

This clone showed up just once. The genes are TRBV9 and TRBJ2-2, with 11 bases matching TRBD1. The CDR3 contains 18 residues. Germline CDR1 reads SGDLS; CDR2 reads YYNGEE. J gave up 0 bases and V 2 bases, and 6 bases lay outside the gene matches. The CDR3 sequence: CASSVGTGGPANTGELFF. The DNA for the CDR3 is TGTGCCAGCAGCGTCGGGACAGGGGGACCCGCGAACACCGGGGAGCTGTTTTTT.

The rearrangement uses TRBV2 and TRBJ1-2; TRBD1 matches at 8 bases. Germline loops: CDR1 SNHLY, CDR2 FYNNEI. The CDR3 covers 13 residues. The junction had 4 bases not matched to a gene; V was cut back by 3 bases and J by 7 bases. CDR3 sequence: CASSEMQGAGYTF. For the CDR3, the DNA is TGTGCCAGCAGTGAGATGCAGGGGGCTGGCTACACCTTC.

V usage is TRBV9 and J usage is TRBJ2-3, with D unclear. The CDR3 length is 14 residues. From germline, CDR1 is SGDLS and CDR2 YYNGEE. The V end was cut by 4 bases, the J end by 0 bases, with 9 bases between. The CDR3 loop is CASSPSTSTDTQYF. The CDR3 DNA follows: TGTGCCAGCAGCCCGTCAACTAGCACAGATACGCAGTATTTT.

CDR3 nucleotide sequence: TGCGCCAGCAGTTGGACAGGGGAAGGCTACACCTTC. This sequence encodes CASSWTGEGYTF. The genes are TRBV5-1 and TRBJ1-2; 9 positions agree with TRBD1. V shed 5 bases and J 8 bases; nucleotides not matched to a gene: 4. In germline, CDR1 is SGHRS, CDR2 YFSETQ. The CDR3 covers 12 residues.

V gene TRBV2 combines with J gene TRBJ1-1; possibly TRBD1 for D (6 bases). Deletions cut 5 bases from V and 1 base from J, with 11 bases between. The CDR3 loop spans 14 amino acids. Germline lookup yields CDR1 SNHLY and CDR2 FYNNEI. CDR3 residues: CASSRGGANTEAFF. The CDR3 DNA reads as TGTGCCAGCAGTAGGGGGGGGGCGAACACTGAAGCTTTCTTT.

The CDR3 DNA reads as TGTGCCAGCACCGAGACCGGGGCCCAGCATTTT. Its protein is CASTETGAQHF. The V gene is TRBV12-3 or TRBV12-4, the J gene TRBJ1-5, with D hard to call. The CDR3 loop spans 11 amino acids. Between the trimmed V and J ends, which lost 7 bases and 11 bases, there was a span of 12 bases.